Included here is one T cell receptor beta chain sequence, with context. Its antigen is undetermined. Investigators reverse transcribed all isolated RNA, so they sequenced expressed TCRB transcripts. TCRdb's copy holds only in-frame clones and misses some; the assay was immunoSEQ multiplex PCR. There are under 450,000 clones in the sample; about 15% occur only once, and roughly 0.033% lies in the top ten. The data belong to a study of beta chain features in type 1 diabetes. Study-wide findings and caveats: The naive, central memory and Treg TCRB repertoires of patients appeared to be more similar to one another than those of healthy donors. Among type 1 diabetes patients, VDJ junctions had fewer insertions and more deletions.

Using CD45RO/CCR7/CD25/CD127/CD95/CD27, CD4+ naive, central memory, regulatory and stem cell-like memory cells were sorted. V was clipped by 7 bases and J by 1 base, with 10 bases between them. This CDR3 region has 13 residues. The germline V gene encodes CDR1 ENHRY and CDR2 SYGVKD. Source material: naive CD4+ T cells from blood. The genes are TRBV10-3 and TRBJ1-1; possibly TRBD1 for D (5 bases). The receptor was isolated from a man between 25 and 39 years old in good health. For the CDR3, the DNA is TGTGCCATCAAGACAGATACGAACACTGAAGCTTTCTTT. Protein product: CAIKTDTNTEAFF.